This TCR beta chain originates from a study of T cell responses to AZD1222 COVID-19 vaccine. The study's findings and limits: Scientists sampled the repertoires only once the peak T cell response had passed. At baseline, seropositivity was found in only a handful of AZD1222 recipients. Donors, mostly white British, included more females; clonal diversity was possibly underestimated. Reportedly, nearly half of unique spike TCRs recognized epitopes outside B.1.351/B.1.1.7 mutations.

There are a few counts of this clone. What it recognizes is unknown. Generated by immunoSEQ multiplex PCR, the TCRdb table keeps only in-frame clones and is missing some. The sample shows 140,000 to 150,000 clones, approximately 88% of them seen only once. This CDR3 region has 15 residues. Germline V gene data show CDR1 as MRHNA and CDR2 as SNTAGT. V dropped 2 bases and J dropped 4 bases, with 13 bases sitting between them. This chain links TRBV6-4 with TRBJ2-3; TRBD2 might be the D (7 bases). Sample: peripheral blood, taken on day 0 of AZD1222 vaccination. This clonotype originated in an adult in good health. The CDR3 spells CASSDTVGGPDTQYF. The CDR3, as DNA: TGTGCCAGCAGTGACACCGTGGGGGGGCCAGATACGCAGTATTTT.